The TCR beta chain described here comes from a study of blood T cell repertoires in COVID-19. The overall study: Samples of COVID-19 (acute and convalescent) were obtained from the United States, Italy and Spain.

Method: immunoSEQ multiplex PCR; TCRdb's copy keeps in-frame clones and lacks some. The top ten clones hold 2.5% to 4% of a sample with 20,000 to 25,000 clones, roughly 84% of them seen once. The germline CDR1 and CDR2 sequences are SGHTA and FQGNSA. CDR3 length: 14 amino acids. Trimming pared 0 bases from V and 5 bases from J, leaving 10 bases between. The specimen sequenced was peripheral blood. The origin of this receptor is a man aged 35-49 years with acute or convalescent COVID-19. J is TRBJ2-5 and V is TRBV7-2, with D perhaps matching TRBD2 (7 bases). The CDR3 region is CASSLAGGRETQYF. The CDR3 DNA is TGTGCCAGCAGCTTAGCGGGGGGGCGGGAGACCCAGTACTTC.